This T cell receptor beta chain originates from a study of T cells in localized non-small cell lung cancer. Study conclusions and caveats: Because researchers sequenced only one region of the tumor, heterogeneity is still possible. A median of around 58 clones ranked among the top 100 in tumor appeared in adjacent lung.

Regarding this clone: The antigen is undetermined.

Using immunoSEQ multiplex PCR, the repertoire was profiled, and TCRdb retains in-frame clones only, with some absent. This sample has 70,000 or so clones; roughly 84% occur once, and the top ten carry about 1.5%. The CDR3 has 13 residues. Per the germline V gene, CDR1 is MGHRA and CDR2 is YSYEKL. The V gene lost 2 bases and the J gene lost 1 base, with 4 bases spanning the gap. The chain has TRBV4-1 and TRBJ2-3; D is unclear. The receptor was derived from a female donor over 55 with stage I lung adenocarcinoma. This specimen was peripheral blood, taken before any cancer treatment. CDR3: CASSQPGTDTQYF. In DNA, the CDR3 is TGCGCCAGCAGCCAACCGGGCACAGATACGCAGTATTTT.